The sequence of this T cell receptor beta chain was determined in a study of blood T cell repertoires in COVID-19. The germline CDR1 and CDR2 sequences are LNHDA and SQIVND (reference sequence). Trimming removed 5 bases from V and 5 bases from J; junction bases left unmatched: 4. CDR3 length: 14 amino acids. Authors' processing steps: Estimates of nucleated cell counts were drawn from the amplification of reference gene primers. Generated by immunoSEQ multiplex PCR, the TCRdb table keeps only in-frame clones and is missing some. That table gives V, J and clone size, and the DNA gave D and trimming. Counted here are 300,000 or so clones, around four fifths occurring once; the ten biggest clones make up approximately 1.1%.

The sequencing input was peripheral blood. The sequence derives from a woman in her forties or fifties with acute or convalescent COVID-19. The chain has TRBV19 and TRBJ2-1, with TRBD1 matching 9 bases. The CDR3 loop is CASSFGQGNNEQFF. CDR3 DNA sequence: TGTGCCAGTAGTTTCGGACAGGGGAACAATGAGCAGTTCTTC.